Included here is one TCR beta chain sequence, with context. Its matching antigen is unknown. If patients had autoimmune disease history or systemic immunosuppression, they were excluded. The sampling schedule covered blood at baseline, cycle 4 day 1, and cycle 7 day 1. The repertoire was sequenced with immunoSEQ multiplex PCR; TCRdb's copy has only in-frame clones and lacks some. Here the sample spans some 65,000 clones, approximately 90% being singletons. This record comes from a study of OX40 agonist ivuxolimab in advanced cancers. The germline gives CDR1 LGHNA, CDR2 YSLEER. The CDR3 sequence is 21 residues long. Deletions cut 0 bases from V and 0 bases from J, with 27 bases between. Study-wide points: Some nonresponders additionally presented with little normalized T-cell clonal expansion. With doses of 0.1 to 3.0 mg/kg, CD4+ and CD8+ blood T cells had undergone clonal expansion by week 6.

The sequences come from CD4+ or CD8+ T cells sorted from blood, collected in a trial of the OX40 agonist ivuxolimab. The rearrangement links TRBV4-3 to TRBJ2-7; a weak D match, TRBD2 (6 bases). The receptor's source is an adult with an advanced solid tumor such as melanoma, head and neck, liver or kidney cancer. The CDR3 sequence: CASSQETLPLPFGSSSYEQYF. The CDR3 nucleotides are TGCGCCAGCAGCCAAGAAACCTTACCCCTCCCGTTCGGGAGCAGCTCCTACGAGCAGTACTTC.